This is a list of T cell receptor beta chains from one sample in a study of blood T cell repertoires in COVID-19. Method: immunoSEQ multiplex PCR; TCRdb's copy keeps in-frame clones and lacks some. Here the sample spans 250,000 or so clones, 70% to 90% being singletons. The sample consisted of PBMCs or T cells enriched from blood (not recorded which). The receptors stem from a woman aged 50 to 60 who had been exposed to COVID-19. Both conserved end residues are part of each CDR3. The order of the fields is D gene, J gene, V gene, clone size, CDR3 protein, CDR3 DNA. The D gene is left open where the match is weak. Only part of the rows carry a size: once, few, many, or a class if the clone is expanded.

TRBD1 TRBJ1-5 TRBV6-5 NA CASRQGQNQPQHF TGTGCCAGCAGACAGGGGCAGAATCAGCCCCAGCATTTT
TRBD1 TRBJ2-2 TRBV5-1 NA CASSQTGTGGTGELFF TGCGCCAGCAGTCAAACCGGGACAGGAGGCACCGGGGAGCTGTTTTTT
TRBD1 TRBJ2-2 TRBV15 NA CATSSLVRDSNTGELFF TGTGCCACCAGCAGCCTCGTCCGGGACAGTAACACCGGGGAGCTGTTTTTT
TRBD1 TRBJ1-5 TRBV6-6 NA CASSRSPGTGEGQPQHF TGTGCCAGCAGCCGATCCCCCGGGACAGGGGAAGGTCAGCCCCAGCATTTT
NA TRBJ2-2 TRBV19 NA CASSIRTVLNTGELFF TGTGCCAGTAGTATTAGGACAGTCCTCAACACCGGGGAGCTGTTTTTT
NA TRBJ1-1 TRBV5-6 NA CASSLEGEAFF TGTGCCAGCAGCTTAGAGGGTGAAGCTTTCTTT
NA TRBJ2-2 TRBV25-1 NA CASSIQDTGELFF TGTGCCAGCAGTATACAGGACACCGGGGAGCTGTTTTTT
NA TRBJ2-1 TRBV12-3/TRBV12-4 many CASSPGRWNEQFF TGTGCCAGCAGTCCGGGGAGGTGGAATGAGCAGTTCTTC
NA TRBJ2-4 TRBV7-2 NA CASSLVGLAKNIQYF TGTGCCAGCAGCTTAGTGGGGCTAGCCAAAAACATTCAGTACTTC
NA TRBJ1-5 TRBV28 once CASSWGFQGDQPQHF TGTGCCAGCAGTTGGGGTTTCCAAGGGGATCAGCCCCAGCATTTT
NA TRBJ1-1 TRBV12-3/TRBV12-4 NA CASSLRRDGAFF TGTGCCAGCAGTTTGAGGAGGGACGGAGCTTTCTTT
NA TRBJ1-5 TRBV4-2 NA CASSPIGGNQPQHF TGTGCCAGCAGCCCCATCGGGGGGAATCAGCCCCAGCATTTT